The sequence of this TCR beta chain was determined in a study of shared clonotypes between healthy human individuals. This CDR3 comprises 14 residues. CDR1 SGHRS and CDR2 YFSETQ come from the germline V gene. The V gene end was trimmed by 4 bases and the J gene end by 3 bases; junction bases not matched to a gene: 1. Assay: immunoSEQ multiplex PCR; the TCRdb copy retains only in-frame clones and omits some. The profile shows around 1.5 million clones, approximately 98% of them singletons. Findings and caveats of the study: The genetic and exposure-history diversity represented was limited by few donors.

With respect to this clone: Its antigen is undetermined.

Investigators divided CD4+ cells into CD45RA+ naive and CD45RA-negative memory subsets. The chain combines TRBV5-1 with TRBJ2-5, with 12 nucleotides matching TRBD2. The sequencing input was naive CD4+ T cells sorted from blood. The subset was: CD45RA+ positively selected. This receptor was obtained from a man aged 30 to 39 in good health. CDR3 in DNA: TGCGCCAGCAGCCCTAGCGGGGGGGAAGAGACCCAGTACTTC. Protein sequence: CASSPSGGEETQYF.